This entry is about one T cell receptor (beta chain). The count of this clone is one. The clone's antigen remains unknown. The input lacks base qualities; no much larger clone sits a single base away. TCRbeta CDR3 regions were amplified from genomic DNA using the immunoSEQ Assay, a bias-controlled multiplex PCR. From the authors' description of their analysis: The number of nucleated cells in each sample was estimated by amplification of reference gene primers within the assay. Sequence reads were collapsed and filtered to measure the absolute abundance of every unique TCRbeta CDR3 rearrangement. For each sample, productive Simpson clonality was calculated as the square root of Simpson's diversity index over productive rearrangements. The clones in this table, taken by TCRdb from immuneACCESS, are in-frame only. Not every clone is retained; where verified, under half of the shortfall comes from an unresolved V gene, and the cause of the rest is unknown. Clonal size and the V and J genes are those of that table, whereas D and trimming came from the DNA. This sample gives 200,000 to 250,000 clones in total; about 85% of them show up just once. Together, the top ten hold 10% to 12% of the sample.

The data stem from a study of blood T cell repertoires in COVID-19 (dated by TCRdb to about 2020). For context, the study as a whole: Samples covering the acute and convalescent phases of COVID-19 were provided by collaborators in the United States, Italy and Spain. The material from the prospective study consisted of cDNA or gDNA derived from T cells, B-cell-depleted T cells, or PBMCs. The dataset comprised deeply sampled blood TCRbeta repertoires from subjects exposed to, actively infected with, or recovered from COVID-19. The repertoires were released in a freely available public database intended as a resource for research on the immune response to SARS-CoV-2. Samples came from the ongoing ImmuneRACE study (first 160 participants) plus 1,254 subjects from 6 global collaborators. Sample metadata almost always included a de-identified subject ID, COVID-19 status, age in years and sex. Where available, HLA class I and class II types were taken from metadata supplied by the sample provider and were not determined by assay-based typing. Results and caveats for the whole study, not just this receptor: How much clinical and demographic metadata was included differed by source and by participant, and the metadata was provided uncurated.

Enrolling through a virtual design, the prospective study's participants ranged in age from roughly 18 to 89 years and lived across roughly 24 United States geographic areas. Cohort assignment in the prospective study relied on participant-reported clinical history from a screening survey and a study questionnaire. Recovered participants in ImmuneRACE Cohort 3 were defined by two consecutive negative NP/OP PCR tests, clearance by a healthcare professional, or resolution of symptoms. In the prospective study, whole blood, serum and a nasopharyngeal or oropharyngeal swab were collected from each participant by mobile phlebotomists. Participants in the prospective study had the option to provide additional blood draws and questionnaires over an approximately 2-month period. Blood samples from the prospective study were shipped frozen or at room temperature prior to DNA extraction. Specimen: PBMCs or T cells enriched from blood (not recorded which). The receptor's source is a man aged 30-40 years who had recovered from COVID-19.

CDR3 loop: CASRALGGNRVKAEAFF. The DNA is TGTGCCAGCAGGGCACTGGGGGGGAACAGGGTTAAGGCTGAAGCTTTCTTT. The sequence links TRBV13 to TRBJ1-1; TRBD1 is perhaps the D gene, given 6 matching bases. There are 17 amino acids in the CDR3, from cysteine to phenylalanine inclusive. The sequence is cut down to CDR3 DNA, 51 bases in frame from base 1. Trimming costs V 6 bases and J 6 bases, and their ends lie 26 bases apart. CDR1 and CDR2, per the germline V gene (reference sequence), are PRHDT and FYEKMQ. The variable domain in full, with residues beyond the CDR3 obtained from the reference TRBV13 and TRBJ1-1 genes, is AAGVIQSPRHLIKEKRETATLKCYPIPRHDTVYWYQQGPGQDPQFLISFYEKMQSDKGSIPDRFSAQQFSDYHSELNMSSLELGDSALYFCASRALGGNRVKAEAFFGQGTRLTVV.